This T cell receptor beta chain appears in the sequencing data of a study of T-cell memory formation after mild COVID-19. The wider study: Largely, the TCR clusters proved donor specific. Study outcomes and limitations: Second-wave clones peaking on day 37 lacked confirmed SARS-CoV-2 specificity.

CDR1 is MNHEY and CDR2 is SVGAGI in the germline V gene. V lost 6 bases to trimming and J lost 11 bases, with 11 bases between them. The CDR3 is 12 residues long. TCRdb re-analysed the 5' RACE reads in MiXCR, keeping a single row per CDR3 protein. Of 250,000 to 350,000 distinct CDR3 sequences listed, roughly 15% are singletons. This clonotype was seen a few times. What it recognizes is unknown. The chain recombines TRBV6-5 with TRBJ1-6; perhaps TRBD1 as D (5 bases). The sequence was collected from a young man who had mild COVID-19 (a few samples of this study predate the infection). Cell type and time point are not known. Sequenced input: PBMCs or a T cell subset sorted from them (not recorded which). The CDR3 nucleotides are TGTGCCAGCAGCCCAGGGCGTACACCCCTCCACTTT. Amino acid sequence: CASSPGRTPLHF.